The entry that follows covers one T cell receptor beta chain sequence. The antigen is not known. Profiling relied on immunoSEQ multiplex PCR, and the TCRdb table lists in-frame clones only, not all of them. Here the sample spans some 30,000 clones, 86% being singletons. Time point meaning: new active TB diagnosis, blood taken before or within 7 days of starting treatment. The data were obtained in a study of T cells in tuberculosis. About the study: T cells were selected with CD1B tetramers loaded with glucose monomycolate. This South African cohort compared adolescents with or without latent tuberculosis against adults with active tuberculosis. Study-level findings and limits: Active tuberculosis patients had shorter CDR3-alpha; the beta difference was nonsignificant. Smaller distances to GMM-specific TCRs suggested their expansion in active tuberculosis.

This TCR derives from an adult with tuberculosis. Source: PBMCs, taken at tuberculosis diagnosis.

The CDR3 spells CASSIGQGARTDTQYF. CDR3 in DNA: TGTGCCAGTAGTATAGGACAGGGGGCGCGGACAGATACGCAGTATTTT. The chain is built from TRBV19 and TRBJ2-3, with 10 bases fitting TRBD1. The CDR3 runs 16 residues. J lost 3 bases, V lost 1 base, and 4 bases had no gene match. Germline V CDR1 and CDR2: LNHDA, SQIVND (reference sequence). The whole variable domain, filled in from reference TRBV19 and TRBJ2-3, reads DGGITQSPKYLFRKEGQNVTLSCEQNLNHDAMYWYRQDPGQGLRLIYYSQIVNDFQKGDIAEGYSVSREKKESFPLTVTSAQKNPTAFYLCASSIGQGARTDTQYFGPGTRLTVL.